This T cell receptor beta chain was recovered during a study of kidney transplant recipient with SARS-CoV-2 infection. About this clonotype itself: Since a much larger clone is just one base distant, this may be a read error.

From the reads, TCRdb called clonotypes with MiXCR, one entry per CDR3 protein. This sample has fewer than 250,000 distinct CDR3 sequences, with 29% found just once. From germline, CDR1 is SGHAT and CDR2 FQDESV (reference sequence). The CDR3 sequence is 17 residues long. This chain links TRBV11-1 with TRBJ1-2; no firm D call. Sample: a blood sample, taken at baseline and on approximately day 120 from a kidney transplant recipient. This clonotype was obtained from a male patient aged 25 to 39 who had COVID-19 and was a kidney transplant recipient. Some of the T cells may derive from the graft donor. The CDR3: CASSLYYKAGKTYGCTF. The CDR3 coding sequence is TGTGCCAGCAGCCTGTATTATAAGGCTGGAAAGACCTATGGCTGCACCTTC.